The source of this T cell receptor (beta chain) is a study of shared clonotypes between healthy human individuals. Study at large: CD8 memory received one plate per donor, CD8 naive two, CD4 memory three and CD4 naive three. General study results and limits: Rarefaction gave evidence that sorted-subset sequencing remained incomplete despite large depth. Of the naive CD4 clonotypes, around 5.2% were shared across several donors.

Memory CD4+ cells were the fraction left after CD45RA+ naive selection. Profiled with immunoSEQ multiplex PCR; TCRdb holds only in-frame clones, not every one. This table has a few million clones, more than 85% appearing once. With regard to this clone: Its antigen remains unknown.

This CDR3 has 14 amino acids. The V gene's germline CDR1 is MNHEY and CDR2 SVGAGI. Trimming took 4 bases from V and 4 from J; bases not matched to a gene: 2. This TCR was sampled from a man between 18 and 29 years old in good health. Some clones in this sample may be carry-over from other donors' samples. The chain joins TRBV6-5 to TRBJ2-5, with 11 bases fitting TRBD2. The sequenced sample was naive CD4+ T cells from PBMCs. This sample's subset: CD45RA+ positively selected. This CDR3 reads CASSSGLAGETQYF. The CDR3 DNA sequence: TGTGCCAGCAGTTCCGGACTAGCGGGAGAGACCCAGTACTTC.